The rows below give T cell receptor beta chains drawn from one sample of a study of CD8 T cells in Susac syndrome. TCRdb re-analysed the immunoSEQ multiplex PCR reads in MiXCR, keeping a single row per CDR3 protein. In the table there are some 120,000 distinct CDR3 sequences, roughly 94% of which are singletons. Sequences were obtained from CD4+ T cells from PBMCs. The receptors shown here come from a human donor with multiple sclerosis. Each CDR3 is given with its conserved first and last residue. D genes are given only for firm matches.

j_call d_call v_call cdr3_aa
TRBJ2-1 NA TRBV9 CASTLEPGFYNEQFF
TRBJ2-2 NA TRBV19 CASSISTATGELFF
TRBJ2-7 TRBD1 TRBV20-1 CSARRQGEHYEQYF
TRBJ1-5 NA TRBV6-6 CASSKTAAGNQPQHF
TRBJ2-1 NA TRBV25-1 CASSALQGIYNEQFF
TRBJ1-1 NA TRBV3-1 CASSQDLSLSGNTEAFF
TRBJ2-7 TRBD1 TRBV30 CAWSVISGGASPFVGQYF
TRBJ1-1 NA TRBV9 CASSAQGAAEAFF
TRBJ1-3 TRBD1 TRBV18 CASSPGQGLSGNTIYF
TRBJ1-5 NA TRBV12-3/TRBV12-4 CASINTAYSNQPQHF
TRBJ1-6 NA TRBV7-2 CASSLAPGSYNSPLHF
TRBJ1-5 NA TRBV12-3/TRBV12-4 CASSSRSRIDQPQHF
TRBJ2-5 NA TRBV10-3 CAISTNRENTQYF
TRBJ1-1 TRBD1 TRBV29-1 CSVSTGGDTEAFF
TRBJ1-2 TRBD1 TRBV30 CAWSGGQLFYGYTF
TRBJ1-2 NA TRBV18 CASSPTDSSGYTF
TRBJ1-1 TRBD1 TRBV18 CASSPRVQGPEAFF
TRBJ1-4 NA TRBV23-1 CASSHTGTPQDGKLFF
TRBJ2-3 NA TRBV6-5 CASSPRDGGTDTQYF
TRBJ2-2 NA TRBV5-1 CASSFSLSSGELFF
TRBJ2-1 TRBD2 TRBV20-1 CSAREISSGYYNEQFF
TRBJ2-2 NA TRBV6-5 CASSYLGAGSGELFF
TRBJ1-1 TRBD1 TRBV19 CASSAGTGGEQNTEAFF
TRBJ1-1 NA TRBV12-3/TRBV12-4 CASSLVQGRAFF
TRBJ2-6 NA TRBV5-1 CASSPGGSVSSGANVLTF
TRBJ2-7 TRBD1 TRBV12-3/TRBV12-4 CASSPNPGQTYEQYF
TRBJ1-2 NA TRBV25-1 CASSESGLNGYTF
TRBJ2-1 TRBD1 TRBV12-3/TRBV12-4 CASSRQGAANEQFF
TRBJ1-1 NA TRBV5-1 CASSLLVQQQNTEAFF
TRBJ2-2 NA TRBV6-1 CASSLQGTTLNTGELFF
TRBJ1-2 NA TRBV12-3/TRBV12-4 CASGYRLTYGYTF
TRBJ1-2 TRBD1 TRBV5-1 CASSLGLGQGNYGYTF
TRBJ1-5 NA TRBV3-1 CASSDGASIPNQPQHF
TRBJ2-2 NA TRBV2 CASSEGPGELFF
TRBJ2-3 TRBD1 TRBV25-1 CASSDLGQGATDTQYF
TRBJ2-1 NA TRBV29-1 CSVDGGSYNEQFF
TRBJ1-1 NA TRBV27 CASSITLLAGVGTEAFF
TRBJ1-1 NA TRBV3-1 CASSQVPGTEAFF
TRBJ2-3 NA TRBV7-9 CASSLARGSLFTDTQYF
TRBJ1-1 NA TRBV29-1 CSVIGTDNAKAFF
TRBJ1-1 NA TRBV20-1 CSARGRIGGWSEAFF
TRBJ1-6 NA TRBV5-5 CASSDRNLGASPLHF
TRBJ1-2 NA TRBV3-1 CASSQDGQVNYGYTF
TRBJ1-5 TRBD1 TRBV5-1 CASSLTGGDSSNQPQHF
TRBJ1-1 NA TRBV30 CAWSGTTGLNTEAFF
TRBJ2-7 TRBD1 TRBV30 CAWKRDSSRVDGEQYF
TRBJ1-2 NA TRBV7-2 CASSFSRQANYGYTF
TRBJ2-5 TRBD2 TRBV9 CASSVLLAGSVETQYF
TRBJ2-1 TRBD1 TRBV7-2 CASSLDGTGNSEQFF